This record covers a single T cell receptor beta chain. Other DNA variants within this sample encode the same CDR3. This CDR3 has 13 residues. Germline lookup yields CDR1 SNHLY and CDR2 FYNNEI. Trimming took off 6 bases at V and 3 bases at J, with 9 bases between the two ends. The data derive from a study of blood T cell repertoires in COVID-19. Study overall: PBMCs, B-cell-depleted T cells, or T cells were the source of the cDNA or gDNA that made up the material.

Some clones are missing from TCRdb's copy, which holds only in-frame ones; the method was immunoSEQ multiplex PCR. The data show a few hundred thousand clones, roughly four fifths seen once. Participants were aged 18 to 89 years, lived in 25 or so US areas, and enrolled virtually. Participants were placed into cohorts based on the clinical history they reported. Two negative PCRs, clearance, or symptom resolution were required of recovered Cohort 3 donors. The sequence came from a woman aged 50 to 65 who had recovered from COVID-19. The gene calls are TRBV2 and TRBJ1-5; perhaps TRBD1 as D (5 bases). Sequencing was done on a sample of PBMCs or T cells enriched from blood (not recorded which). The CDR3: CASRGGLNQPQHF. The CDR3 bases are TGTGCCAGCAGGGGGGGTCTCAATCAGCCCCAGCATTTT. Based on the CDR3 plus reference TRBV2 and TRBJ1-5, the full variable domain is EPEVTQTPSHQVTQMGQEVILRCVPISNHLYFYWYRQILGQKVEFLVSFYNNEISEKSEIFDDQFSVERPDGSNFTLKIRSTKLEDSAMYFCASRGGLNQPQHFGDGTRLSIL.